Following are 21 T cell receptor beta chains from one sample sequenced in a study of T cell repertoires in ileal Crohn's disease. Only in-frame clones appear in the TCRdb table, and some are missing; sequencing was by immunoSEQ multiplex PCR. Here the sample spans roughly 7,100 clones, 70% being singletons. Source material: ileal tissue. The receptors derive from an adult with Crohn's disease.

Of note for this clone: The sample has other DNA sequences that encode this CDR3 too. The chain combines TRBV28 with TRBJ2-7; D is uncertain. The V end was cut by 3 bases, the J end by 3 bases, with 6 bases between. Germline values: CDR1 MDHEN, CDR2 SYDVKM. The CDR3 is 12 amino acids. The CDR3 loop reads CASSFSSYEQYF. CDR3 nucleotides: TGTGCCAGCAGTTTTTCGAGCTACGAGCAGTACTTC.

The CDR3 DNA is TGTGCCAGCAGCTACGAGCGGGAGCTTGAGCAGTTCTTC. It encodes CASSYERELEQFF. The chain employs TRBV7-3 and TRBJ2-1; 8 bases agree with TRBD2. The CDR3 is 13 residues long. Germline loops: CDR1 SGHTA, CDR2 FQGTGA. The V and J ends lost 4 bases and 9 bases, in that order; junction bases with no gene match: 5.

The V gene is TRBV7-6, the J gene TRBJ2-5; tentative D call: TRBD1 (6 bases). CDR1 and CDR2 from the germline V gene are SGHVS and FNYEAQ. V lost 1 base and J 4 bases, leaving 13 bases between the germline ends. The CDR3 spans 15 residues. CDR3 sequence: CASSLEDSLIETQYF. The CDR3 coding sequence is TGTGCCAGCAGCTTAGAGGACAGTTTAATAGAGACCCAGTACTTC.

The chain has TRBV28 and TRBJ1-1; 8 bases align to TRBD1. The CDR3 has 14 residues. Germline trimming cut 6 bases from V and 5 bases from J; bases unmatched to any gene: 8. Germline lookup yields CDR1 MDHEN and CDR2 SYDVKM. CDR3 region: CASSRTGLVTEAFF. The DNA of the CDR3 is TGTGCCAGCAGCAGGACAGGGCTTGTGACTGAAGCTTTCTTT.

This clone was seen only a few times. In nucleotides, the CDR3 is TGTGCCAGCAGCGTAGCATGGGGAGGCCCTGAAGCTTTCTTT. Residues: CASSVAWGGPEAFF. The rearrangement uses TRBV9 and TRBJ1-1, with D uncertain. CDR3 length equals 14 residues. The ends were cut back, 0 bases at V and 6 bases at J, with 12 bases in the middle. The germline gives CDR1 SGDLS, CDR2 YYNGEE.

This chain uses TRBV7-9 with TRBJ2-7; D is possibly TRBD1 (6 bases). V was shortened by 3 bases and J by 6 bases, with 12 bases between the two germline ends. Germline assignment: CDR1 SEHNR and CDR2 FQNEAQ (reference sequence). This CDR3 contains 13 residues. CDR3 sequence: CASSLGDIVEQYF. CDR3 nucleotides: TGTGCCAGCAGCTTGGGGGACATCGTCGAGCAGTACTTC.

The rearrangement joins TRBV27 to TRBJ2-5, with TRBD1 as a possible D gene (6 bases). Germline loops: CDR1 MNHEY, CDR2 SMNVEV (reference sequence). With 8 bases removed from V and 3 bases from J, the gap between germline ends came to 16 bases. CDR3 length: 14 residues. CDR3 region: CASGPGTQKETQYF. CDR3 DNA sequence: TGTGCCAGCGGGCCTGGGACACAGAAAGAGACCCAGTACTTC.

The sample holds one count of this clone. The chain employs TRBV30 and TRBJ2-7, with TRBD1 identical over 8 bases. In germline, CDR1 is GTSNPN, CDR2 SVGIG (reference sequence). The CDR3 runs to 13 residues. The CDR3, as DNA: TGTGCGGGAAGGAGACAGGGGATGAACGAGCAGTACTTC. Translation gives CAGRRQGMNEQYF.

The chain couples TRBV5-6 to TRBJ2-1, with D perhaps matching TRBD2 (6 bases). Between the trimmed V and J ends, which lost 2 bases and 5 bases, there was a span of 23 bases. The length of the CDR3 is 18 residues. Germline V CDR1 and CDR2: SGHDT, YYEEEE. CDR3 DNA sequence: TGTGCCAGCAGCTTTGCGCGGGGATTTGAGGCAGGCCACAATGAGCAGTTCTTC. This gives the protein CASSFARGFEAGHNEQFF.

In DNA form, the CDR3 reads TGTGCCAGCAGTAGGGACAGGGGAACTCAGCCCCAGCATTTT. It translates to CASSRDRGTQPQHF. V and J are TRBV2 and TRBJ1-5; the match to TRBD1 covers 10 bases. The length of the CDR3 is 14 residues. Germline CDR1 is SNHLY and CDR2 is FYNNEI. V shed 5 bases and J 6 bases; nucleotides not matched to a gene: 4.

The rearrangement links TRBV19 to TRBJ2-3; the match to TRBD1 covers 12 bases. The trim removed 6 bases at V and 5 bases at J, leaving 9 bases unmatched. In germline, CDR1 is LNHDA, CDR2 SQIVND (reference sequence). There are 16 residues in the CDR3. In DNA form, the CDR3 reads TGTGCCAGTAGGGAACCGGGACAGGGGGCAAAAGATACGCAGTATTTT. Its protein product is CASREPGQGAKDTQYF.

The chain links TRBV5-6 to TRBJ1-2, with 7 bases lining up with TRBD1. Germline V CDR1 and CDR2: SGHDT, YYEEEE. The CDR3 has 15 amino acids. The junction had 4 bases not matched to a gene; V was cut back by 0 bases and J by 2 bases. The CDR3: CASSLGDRVNYGYTF. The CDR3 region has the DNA TGTGCCAGCAGCTTGGGAGACAGGGTAAACTATGGCTACACCTTC.

Written as DNA, the CDR3 is TGTGCCAGCAGTTGGAGCGGGCGGTCCTCCTACAATGAGCAGTTCTTC. Protein: CASSWSGRSSYNEQFF. The rearrangement links TRBV27 to TRBJ2-1, with D possibly matching TRBD2 (6 bases). Trimming removed 4 bases from V and 0 bases from J, with 13 bases in between. The germline CDR1 and CDR2 sequences are MNHEY and SMNVEV (reference sequence). The CDR3 runs 16 residues.

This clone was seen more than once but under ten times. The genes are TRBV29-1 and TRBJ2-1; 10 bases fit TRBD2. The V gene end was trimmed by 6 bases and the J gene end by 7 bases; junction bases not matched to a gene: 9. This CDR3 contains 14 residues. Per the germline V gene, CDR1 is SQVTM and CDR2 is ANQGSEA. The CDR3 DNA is TGCAGCGTCGACGACCTAGCGGGGGTTAATGAGCAGTTCTTC. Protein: CSVDDLAGVNEQFF.

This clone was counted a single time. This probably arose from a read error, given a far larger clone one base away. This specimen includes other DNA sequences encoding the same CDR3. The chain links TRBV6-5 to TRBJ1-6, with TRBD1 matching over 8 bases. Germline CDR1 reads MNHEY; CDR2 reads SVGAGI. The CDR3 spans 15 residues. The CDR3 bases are TGTGCCAGCAGTTACGAGACAGGGGTGAATTCGCCCCTCCACTTT. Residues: CASSYETGVNSPLHF.

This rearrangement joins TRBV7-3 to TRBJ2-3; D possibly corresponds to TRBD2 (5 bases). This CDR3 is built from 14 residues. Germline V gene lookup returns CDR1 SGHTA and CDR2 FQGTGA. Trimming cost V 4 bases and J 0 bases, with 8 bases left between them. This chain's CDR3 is CASSSSLSTDTQYF. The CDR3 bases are TGTGCCAGCAGCTCTAGCCTGAGCACAGATACGCAGTATTTT.

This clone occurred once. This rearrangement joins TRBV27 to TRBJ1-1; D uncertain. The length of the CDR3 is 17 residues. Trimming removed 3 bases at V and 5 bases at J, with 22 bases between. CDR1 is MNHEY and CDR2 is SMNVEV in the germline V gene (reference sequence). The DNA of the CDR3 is TGTGCCAGCAGTTTGGTGGGAGGGAGGCTGGTGAGGACTGAAGCTTTCTTT. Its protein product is CASSLVGGRLVRTEAFF.

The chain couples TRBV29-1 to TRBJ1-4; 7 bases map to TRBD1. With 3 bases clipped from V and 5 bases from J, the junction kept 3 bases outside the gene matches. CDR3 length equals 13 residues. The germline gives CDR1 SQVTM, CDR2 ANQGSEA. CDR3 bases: TGCAGCGTTGATCCAGGGGGGAATGAAAAACTGTTTTTT. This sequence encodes CSVDPGGNEKLFF.

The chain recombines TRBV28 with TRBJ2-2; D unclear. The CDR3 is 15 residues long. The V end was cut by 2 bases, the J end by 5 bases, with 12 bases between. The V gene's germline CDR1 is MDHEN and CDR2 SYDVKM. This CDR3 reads CASSLPPSFTGELFF. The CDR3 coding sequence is TGTGCCAGCAGTTTACCCCCCTCGTTTACCGGGGAGCTGTTTTTT.

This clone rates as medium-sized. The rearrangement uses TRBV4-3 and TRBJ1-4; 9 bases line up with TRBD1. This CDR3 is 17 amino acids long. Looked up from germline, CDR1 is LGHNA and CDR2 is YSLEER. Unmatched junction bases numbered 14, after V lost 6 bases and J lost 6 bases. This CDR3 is CASRPGTGFITDEKLFF. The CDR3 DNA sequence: TGCGCCAGCAGACCAGGGACAGGGTTCATTACGGATGAAAAACTGTTTTTT.

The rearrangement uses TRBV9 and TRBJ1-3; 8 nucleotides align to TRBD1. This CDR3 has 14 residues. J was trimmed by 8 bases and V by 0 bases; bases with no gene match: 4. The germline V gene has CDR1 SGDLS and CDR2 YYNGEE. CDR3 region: CASSVDGQGHTIYF. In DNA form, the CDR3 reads TGTGCCAGCAGCGTAGACGGACAGGGACACACCATATATTTT.